Below, 21 T cell receptor beta chains from the same sample are listed, as sequenced in a study of OX40 agonist ivuxolimab in advanced cancers. Sequencing used immunoSEQ multiplex PCR; TCRdb keeps in-frame clones, though not all of them. The data contain approximately 68,000 clones, approximately 90% of them singletons. Sequenced here: CD4+ or CD8+ T cells sorted from blood, sampled in a trial of the OX40 agonist ivuxolimab. The receptors were sampled from an adult with an advanced solid tumor such as melanoma, head and neck, liver or kidney cancer.

V and J are TRBV23-1 and TRBJ1-3; D may be TRBD1 (6 bases). TRBV23-1 is classed as an ORF, of uncertain function. This CDR3 is built from 12 residues. CDR3 coding DNA: TGCGCGAGGGGGGGTTTTGGAAACACCATATATTTT. The encoded protein is CARGGFGNTIYF.

This sequence joins TRBV29-1 and TRBJ2-3; no reliable D call. The V end lost 4 bases, the J end lost 0 bases, and 11 bases lay between the germline ends. Germline CDR1 SQVTM, CDR2 ANQGSEA. The CDR3 has 14 residues. The CDR3 loop is CSVVLTLSTDTQYF. The CDR3 DNA reads TGCAGCGTTGTCTTGACTTTAAGCACAGATACGCAGTATTTT.

The CDR3 DNA follows: TGTGCCAGCAGTGAATTGGGTCGGGCTTTCTTT. Translation gives CASSELGRAFF. The chain has TRBV2 and TRBJ1-1, with D hard to call. Germline CDR1 reads SNHLY; CDR2 reads FYNNEI. The CDR3 is 11 amino acids. V shed 2 bases and J shed 11 bases, with 9 bases lying between them.

Points on this clone: The sample contains more than one DNA sequence encoding this CDR3. The rearrangement links TRBV6-1 to TRBJ2-6; D is unresolved. The germline V and J ends were trimmed by 3 bases and 4 bases, with 4 bases remaining between them. Germline CDR1 is MNHNS and CDR2 is SASEGT. The CDR3 extends over 13 amino acids. Written as DNA, the CDR3 is TGTGCCAGCAGTGACCCGGGGGCCAACGTCCTGACTTTC. Translated, it gives CASSDPGANVLTF.

The J gene is TRBJ1-3, the V gene TRBV9, with 9 bases matching TRBD1. Germline values: CDR1 SGDLS, CDR2 YYNGEE. V shed 3 bases and J 2 bases; nucleotides not matched to a gene: 6. The CDR3 runs 16 residues. The CDR3 spells CASSAPDRGAGNTIYF. The CDR3 DNA is TGTGCCAGCAGCGCCCCGGACAGGGGAGCTGGAAACACCATATATTTT.

The chain recombines TRBV9 with TRBJ2-3; possible D gene TRBD1, 5 bases. CDR1 is SGDLS, CDR2 YYNGEE, per germline. The V end was cut by 3 bases, the J end by 3 bases, with 11 bases between. The CDR3 totals 14 residues. The CDR3 loop is CASSEKGVTDTQYF. In DNA form, the CDR3 reads TGTGCCAGCAGCGAAAAAGGGGTAACAGATACGCAGTATTTT.

This chain connects TRBV29-1 to TRBJ2-2; D perhaps matches TRBD1 (5 bases). There are 12 residues in the CDR3. V shed 7 bases and J shed 4 bases, with 10 bases lying between them. The germline CDR1 and CDR2 sequences are SQVTM and ANQGSEA. As DNA, the CDR3 is TGCAGCGGTCAGGGTGGCACCGGGGAGCTGTTTTTT. It codes for CSGQGGTGELFF.

This clone was counted a single time. This sequence joins TRBV29-1 and TRBJ2-1; D gene uncertain. The CDR3 totals 12 residues. With 4 bases removed from V and 6 bases from J, the gap between germline ends came to 10 bases. CDR1 and CDR2 (germline): SQVTM, ANQGSEA. For the CDR3, the DNA is TGCAGCGTTGTTCCGCAGTTCAATGAGCAGTTCTTC. As protein: CSVVPQFNEQFF.

The chain employs TRBV19 and TRBJ2-7, with D unclear. Germline V gives CDR1 LNHDA, CDR2 SQIVND (reference sequence). V lost 6 bases, J lost 0 bases, and 6 bases lay in between. This CDR3 contains 12 residues. The CDR3 sequence: CASRGSSYEQYF. For the CDR3, the DNA is TGTGCCAGTAGGGGCTCCTCCTACGAGCAGTACTTC.

This sequence joins TRBV19 and TRBJ2-2; no reliable D call. Looked up from germline, CDR1 is LNHDA and CDR2 is SQIVND (reference sequence). V shed 1 base and J shed 0 bases, with 6 bases lying between them. CDR3 size: 15 residues. The CDR3 loop is CASSIGAANTGELFF. In nucleotides, the CDR3 is TGTGCCAGTAGTATAGGGGCAGCGAACACCGGGGAGCTGTTTTTT. The full variable domain, rest sourced from reference TRBV19 and TRBJ2-2, is DGGITQSPKYLFRKEGQNVTLSCEQNLNHDAMYWYRQDPGQGLRLIYYSQIVNDFQKGDIAEGYSVSREKKESFPLTVTSAQKNPTAFYLCASSIGAANTGELFFGEGSRLTVL.

This chain links TRBV7-3 with TRBJ2-7; D gene ambiguous. Trimming removed 5 bases from V and 2 bases from J, with 13 bases in between. The CDR3 is 14 amino acids. Germline V gene sequence: CDR1 SGHTA, CDR2 FQGTGA. CDR3 sequence: CASSRPDTTYEQYF. The CDR3 bases are TGTGCCAGCAGCCGCCCTGACACAACCTACGAGCAGTACTTC.

CDR3 residues: CASRQPGTGNTGELFF. Here the CDR3 DNA reads TGTGCCAGCCGCCAACCCGGGACAGGGAACACCGGGGAGCTGTTTTTT. The chain links TRBV18 to TRBJ2-2, with 8 bases lining up with TRBD1. This CDR3 comprises 16 residues. The germline CDR1 and CDR2 sequences are KGHSH and LQKENI. V lost 8 bases and J lost 1; bases outside the gene matches: 9.

Notes on this clone: Different DNA sequences within this sample yield the same CDR3. The V and J genes are TRBV9 and TRBJ1-1; D is ambiguous. Germline-derived CDR1 and CDR2 are SGDLS and YYNGEE. There are 13 residues in the CDR3. V lost 4 bases, J lost 4 bases, and 11 bases lay in between. The CDR3 sequence is CASSYGDGTEAFF. The CDR3 DNA is TGTGCCAGCAGCTACGGAGACGGCACTGAAGCTTTCTTT.

The gene calls are TRBV7-8 and TRBJ1-1; the D is unclear. Germline CDR1 and CDR2: SGHVS and FQNEAQ. This CDR3 is built from 14 residues. Trimming cost V 1 base and J 1 base, with 7 bases left between them. CDR3 sequence (DNA): TGTGCCAGCAGCTTAGAAGGGAAGAACACTGAAGCTTTCTTT. Translation: CASSLEGKNTEAFF.

For this clone: The sample holds other DNA sequences that translate to the same CDR3. J is TRBJ1-1 and V is TRBV5-5, with D possibly matching TRBD1 (6 bases). CDR1 is SGHKS and CDR2 is YYEKEE in the germline V gene (reference sequence). The CDR3 sequence is 13 residues long. V lost 4 bases and J 1 base, leaving 8 bases between the germline ends. The CDR3 coding sequence is TGTGCCAGCAGCCCACAGGGGAACACTGAAGCTTTCTTT. This encodes CASSPQGNTEAFF. Full variable domain (remainder filled in from reference TRBV5-5 and TRBJ1-1): DAGVTQSPTHLIKTRGQQVTLRCSPISGHKSVSWYQQVLGQGPQFIFQYYEKEERGRGNFPDRFSARQFPNYSSELNVNALLLGDSALYLCASSPQGNTEAFFGQGTRLTVV.

The chain employs TRBV30 and TRBJ2-1; TRBD2 is a possible D gene (6 bases). Deletions cut 5 bases from V and 1 base from J, with 15 bases between. CDR1 is GTSNPN, CDR2 SVGIG, per germline (reference sequence). This CDR3 comprises 15 residues. CDR3 nucleotides: TGTGCCTGGGCCCCGCGGGGTCTGTCCTACAATGAGCAGTTCTTC. The encoded protein is CAWAPRGLSYNEQFF.

The CDR3 here is CASSNGQGNSPLHF. CDR3 DNA sequence: TGTGCCAGCAGCAACGGACAGGGGAATTCACCCCTCCACTTT. This rearrangement joins TRBV2 to TRBJ1-6; TRBD1 matches 9 bases. There are 14 residues in the CDR3. The V and J ends lost 6 bases and 7 bases, in that order; junction bases with no gene match: 4. The germline V gene encodes CDR1 SNHLY and CDR2 FYNNEI.

The rearrangement joins TRBV15 to TRBJ1-4; unclear D gene. CDR3 length: 15 amino acids. V lost 0 bases and J lost 8, with 13 bases in between. Germline V gives CDR1 LNHNV, CDR2 YYDKDF (reference sequence). CDR3 protein: CATSRDVTGGEKLFF. CDR3 nucleotides: TGTGCCACCAGCAGAGATGTCACGGGTGGGGAAAAACTGTTTTTT.

The chain couples TRBV5-1 to TRBJ2-5; D not resolved. Trimming cost V 4 bases and J 5 bases, with 6 bases left between them. The CDR3 length is 11 residues. Looked up from germline, CDR1 is SGHRS and CDR2 is YFSETQ. The CDR3 DNA sequence: TGCGCCAGCAGCGAGGAGGAGACCCAGTACTTC. Residues: CASSEEETQYF.

This clone occurred a few times. The chain carries TRBV2 and TRBJ2-7, with D tentatively TRBD1 (6 bases). V lost 3 bases, J lost 1 base, and 13 bases lay in between. The length of the CDR3 is 15 residues. Looked up from germline, CDR1 is SNHLY and CDR2 is FYNNEI. The CDR3 DNA is TGTGCCAGCAGTGAGTCAGGGGTTGAGTCCTACGAGCAGTACTTC. Its protein product is CASSESGVESYEQYF.

The gene calls are TRBV7-8 and TRBJ2-3; D is tentatively TRBD1 or TRBD2 (5 bases each). Germline V gives CDR1 SGHVS, CDR2 FQNEAQ. There are 13 residues in the CDR3. Trimming took off 5 bases at V and 6 bases at J, with 12 bases between the two ends. CDR3 region: CASSANWGDTQYF. CDR3 in DNA: TGTGCCAGCAGCGCAAATTGGGGGGATACGCAGTATTTT.